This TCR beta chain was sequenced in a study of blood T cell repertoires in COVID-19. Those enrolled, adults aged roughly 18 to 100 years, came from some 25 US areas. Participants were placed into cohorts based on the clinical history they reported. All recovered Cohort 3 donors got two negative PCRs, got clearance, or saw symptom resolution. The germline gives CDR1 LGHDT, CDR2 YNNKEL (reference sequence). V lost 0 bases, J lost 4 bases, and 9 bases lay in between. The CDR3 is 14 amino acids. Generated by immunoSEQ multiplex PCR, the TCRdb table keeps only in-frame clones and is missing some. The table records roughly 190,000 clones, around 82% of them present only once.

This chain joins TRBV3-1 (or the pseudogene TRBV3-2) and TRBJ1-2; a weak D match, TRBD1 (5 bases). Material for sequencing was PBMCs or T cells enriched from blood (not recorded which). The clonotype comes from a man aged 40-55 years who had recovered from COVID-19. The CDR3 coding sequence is TGTGCCAGCAGCCAAGATTCAGGGTTCTATGGCTACACCTTC. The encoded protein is CASSQDSGFYGYTF.